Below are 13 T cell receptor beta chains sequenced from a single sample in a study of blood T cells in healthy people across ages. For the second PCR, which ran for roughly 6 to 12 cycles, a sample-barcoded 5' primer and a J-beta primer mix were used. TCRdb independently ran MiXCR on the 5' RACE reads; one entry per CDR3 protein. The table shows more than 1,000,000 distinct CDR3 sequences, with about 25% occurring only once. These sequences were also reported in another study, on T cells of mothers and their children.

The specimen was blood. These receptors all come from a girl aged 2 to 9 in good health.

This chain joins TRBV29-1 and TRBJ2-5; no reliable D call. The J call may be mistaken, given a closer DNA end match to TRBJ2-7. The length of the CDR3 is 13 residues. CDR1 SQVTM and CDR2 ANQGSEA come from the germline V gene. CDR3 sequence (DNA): TGCAGCGTTCTTACCGAGCTTGCCTACGAGCAGTACTTC. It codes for CSVLTELAYEQYF.

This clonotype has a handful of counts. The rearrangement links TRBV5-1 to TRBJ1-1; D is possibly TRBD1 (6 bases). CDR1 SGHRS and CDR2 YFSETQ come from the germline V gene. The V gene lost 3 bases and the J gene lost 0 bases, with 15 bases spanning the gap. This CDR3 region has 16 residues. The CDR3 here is CASSSHLGGLNTEAFF. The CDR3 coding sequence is TGCGCCAGCAGCTCCCACTTAGGGGGTCTGAACACTGAAGCTTTCTTT.

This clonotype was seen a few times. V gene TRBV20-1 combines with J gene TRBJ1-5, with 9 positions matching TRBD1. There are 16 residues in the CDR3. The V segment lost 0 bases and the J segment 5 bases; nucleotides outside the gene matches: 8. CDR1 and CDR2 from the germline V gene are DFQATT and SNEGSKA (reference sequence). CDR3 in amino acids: CSARDQTGGVYQPQHF. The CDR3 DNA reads TGCAGTGCTAGAGACCAGACAGGGGGAGTTTATCAGCCCCAGCATTTT.

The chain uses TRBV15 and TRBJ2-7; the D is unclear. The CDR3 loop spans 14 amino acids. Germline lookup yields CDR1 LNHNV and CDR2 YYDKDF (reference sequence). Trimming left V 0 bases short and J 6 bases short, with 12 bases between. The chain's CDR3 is CATSRDRNYREQYF. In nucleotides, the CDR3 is TGTGCCACCAGCAGAGATCGGAACTATCGCGAGCAGTACTTC.

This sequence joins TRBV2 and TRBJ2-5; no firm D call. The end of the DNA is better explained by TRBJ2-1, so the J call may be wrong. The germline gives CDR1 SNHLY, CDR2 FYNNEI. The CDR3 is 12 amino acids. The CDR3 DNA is TGTGCCAGCGGGTATCGCTACAATGAGCAGTTCTTC. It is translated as CASGYRYNEQFF.

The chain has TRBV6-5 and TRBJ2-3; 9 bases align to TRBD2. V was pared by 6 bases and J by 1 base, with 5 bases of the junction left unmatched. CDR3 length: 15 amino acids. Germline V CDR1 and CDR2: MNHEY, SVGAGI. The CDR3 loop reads CASRAGLAGTDTQYF. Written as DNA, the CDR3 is TGTGCCAGCAGAGCGGGACTAGCAGGCACAGATACGCAGTATTTT.

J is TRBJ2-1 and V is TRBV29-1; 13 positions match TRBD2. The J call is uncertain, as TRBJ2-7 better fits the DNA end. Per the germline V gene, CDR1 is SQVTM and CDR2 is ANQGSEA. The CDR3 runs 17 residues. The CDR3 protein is CSVTGLPLAGGSYEQYF. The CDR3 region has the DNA TGCAGCGTCACAGGGTTACCACTAGCGGGAGGGAGCTACGAGCAGTACTTC.

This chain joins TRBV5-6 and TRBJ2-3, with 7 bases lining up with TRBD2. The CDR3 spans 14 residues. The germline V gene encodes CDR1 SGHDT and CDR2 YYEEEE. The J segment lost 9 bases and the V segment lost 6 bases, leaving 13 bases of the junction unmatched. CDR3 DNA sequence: TGTGCCAGCACCAGGTGGGGGGGTGCTGTAACGCAGTATTTT. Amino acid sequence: CASTRWGGAVTQYF.

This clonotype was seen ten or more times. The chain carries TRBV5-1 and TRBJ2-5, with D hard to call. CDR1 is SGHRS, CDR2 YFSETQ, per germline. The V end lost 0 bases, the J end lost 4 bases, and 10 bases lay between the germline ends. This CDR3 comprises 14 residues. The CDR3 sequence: CASSLVLVAETQYF. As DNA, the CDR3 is TGCGCCAGCAGCTTGGTGTTGGTCGCAGAGACCCAGTACTTC. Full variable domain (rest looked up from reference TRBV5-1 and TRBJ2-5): KAGVTQTPRYLIKTRGQQVTLSCSPISGHRSVSWYQQTPGQGLQFLFEYFSETQRNKGNFPGRFSGRQFSNSRSEMNVSTLELGDSALYLCASSLVLVAETQYFGPGTRLLVL.

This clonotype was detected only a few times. The CDR3: CASSLSPGLAEAFF. In nucleotides, the CDR3 is TGTGCCAGCAGCTTAAGCCCGGGTTTGGCTGAAGCTTTCTTT. The J gene is TRBJ1-1, the V gene TRBV7-3; D remains unclear. The CDR3 has 14 amino acids. Per germline, CDR1 SGHTA and CDR2 FQGTGA. The V and J ends lost 1 base and 6 bases respectively, with 12 bases between them.

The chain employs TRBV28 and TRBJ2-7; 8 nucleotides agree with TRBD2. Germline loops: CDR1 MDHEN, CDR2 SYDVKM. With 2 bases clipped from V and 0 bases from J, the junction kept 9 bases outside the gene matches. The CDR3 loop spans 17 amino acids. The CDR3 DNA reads TGTGCCAGCAGTTTACTCTCTCAGCGGGGGAACTCCTACGAGCAGTACTTC. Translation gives CASSLLSQRGNSYEQYF.

The CDR3 loop is CAGDKGQGYEQYF. The CDR3 region has the DNA TGTGCCGGCGATAAGGGACAGGGCTACGAGCAGTACTTC. The V and J genes are TRBV7-9 and TRBJ2-7; 9 bases fit TRBD1. The CDR3 runs to 13 residues. The V gene's germline CDR1 is SEHNR and CDR2 FQNEAQ (reference sequence). J was trimmed by 3 bases and V by 11 bases; bases with no gene match: 8.

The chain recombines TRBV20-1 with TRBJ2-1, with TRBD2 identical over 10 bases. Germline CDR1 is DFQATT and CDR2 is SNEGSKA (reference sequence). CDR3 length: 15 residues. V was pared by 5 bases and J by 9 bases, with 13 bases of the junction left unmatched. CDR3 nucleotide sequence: TGCAGTGCTGCCGGGACTAGCGTTTTATCACCTGAGCAGTTCTTC. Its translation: CSAAGTSVLSPEQFF.